This T cell receptor (beta chain) was sequenced for a study of graft-versus-host responses after intestinal transplantation. Turning to the study itself: Following induction with anti-thymocyte globulin, all recipients were given tacrolimus and steroids for about 3 years.

To note about this clone: Its antigen is not identified.

The length of the CDR3 is 13 residues. Germline values: CDR1 SGHRS, CDR2 YFSETQ. The V and J ends lost 0 bases and 10 bases respectively, with 13 bases between them. The protocol was immunoSEQ multiplex PCR, while the TCRdb copy is restricted to in-frame clones and leaves out a portion. The data contain around 130,000 clones, around nine tenths of them singletons. Study-level findings and limits: Ileal or blood samples showed some GvH clones first, and such clones were also found in recipient marrow. Early post-transplant falls in HvG clones accompanied the peak levels of circulating GvH clones.

The J gene is TRBJ1-1, the V gene TRBV5-1, with D perhaps TRBD1 (5 bases). This TCR came from a human donor who received an intestinal transplant. The material sequenced was unstimulated CD4+ T cells sorted from spleen or lymph node cells, taken before intestinal transplant. This CDR3 reads CASSLAEQAGAFF. As DNA, the CDR3 is TGCGCCAGCAGCTTGGCCGAACAGGCGGGAGCTTTCTTT.